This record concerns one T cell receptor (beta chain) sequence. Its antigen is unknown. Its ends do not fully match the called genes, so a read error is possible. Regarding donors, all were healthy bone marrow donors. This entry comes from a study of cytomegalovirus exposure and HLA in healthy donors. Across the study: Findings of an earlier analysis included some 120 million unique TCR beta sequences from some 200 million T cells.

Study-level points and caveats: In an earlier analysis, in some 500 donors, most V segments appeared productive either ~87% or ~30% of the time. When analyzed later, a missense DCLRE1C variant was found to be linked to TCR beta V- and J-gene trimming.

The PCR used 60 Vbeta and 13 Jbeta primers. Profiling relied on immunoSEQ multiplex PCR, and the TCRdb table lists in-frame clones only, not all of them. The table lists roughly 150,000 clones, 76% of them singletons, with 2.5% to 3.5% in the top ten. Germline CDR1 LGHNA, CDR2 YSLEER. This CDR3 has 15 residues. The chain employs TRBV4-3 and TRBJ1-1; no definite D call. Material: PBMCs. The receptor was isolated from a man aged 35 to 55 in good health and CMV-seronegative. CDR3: CASSEEYNLNTEAFF. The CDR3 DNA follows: TGCGCCAGCAGCGAAGAATATAATCTAAACACTGAAGCTTTCTTT.